This T cell receptor beta chain originates from a study of blood T cell repertoires in COVID-19 (dated by TCRdb to 2019 to 2021). For the wider study: Collaborator samples came from the United States, Italy and Spain and covered acute and convalescent phases of COVID-19. Samples were obtained from the ongoing ImmuneRACE study (first 160 participants) and from over 1,000 subjects provided by 6 global collaborators. The prospective study material was composed of cDNA or gDNA derived from T cells, B-cell-depleted T cells, or PBMCs. Nearly every sample came with metadata listing a de-identified subject ID, COVID-19 status, age in years and sex. Deeply sampled blood TCRbeta repertoires from subjects exposed to, actively infected with, or recovered from COVID-19 were included in the dataset. Where available, HLA class I and class II types were obtained from metadata supplied by the sample provider rather than from assay-based typing. The repertoires were released in a freely available public database intended as a resource for research on the immune response to SARS-CoV-2. Study-level results and caveats: The amount of clinical and demographic metadata varied by source and participant and was provided uncurated.

About this clone itself: The antigen it recognizes is unknown. No qualities accompany the bases; no much larger clone lies one base away.

Participants in the prospective study were enrolled through a virtual design, were aged roughly 18 to 90 years, and lived in approximately 24 United States geographic areas. In the prospective study, cohorts were assigned on the basis of participant-reported clinical history obtained from a screening survey and a study questionnaire. Recovered participants in ImmuneRACE Cohort 3 were defined by two consecutive negative NP/OP PCR tests, clearance by a healthcare professional, or resolution of symptoms. Mobile phlebotomists in the prospective study collected whole blood, serum and a nasopharyngeal or oropharyngeal swab from every participant. Prospective study participants could optionally give additional blood draws and questionnaires over a roughly 2-month period. Blood samples from the prospective study were shipped frozen or at room temperature prior to DNA extraction. TCRbeta CDR3 regions were amplified from genomic DNA by means of the immunoSEQ Assay, a bias-controlled multiplex PCR. The source study handled its data this way. Nucleated cell counts per sample were estimated from amplification of reference gene primers within the assay. To quantify the absolute abundance of each unique TCRbeta CDR3 rearrangement, sequence reads were collapsed and filtered. Productive Simpson clonality was computed per sample as the square root of Simpson's diversity index over productive rearrangements. TCRdb stores this immuneACCESS table with in-frame sequences only. Part of the clones is absent; in the studies checked, under half of the shortfall reflects unresolved V genes, and no reason is known for the rest. Clone size and V and J calls were adopted from that table, with D and trimming inferred from the DNA. The table for this sample lists roughly 200,000 clones; around 85% of them were counted only once. The ten top clones hold 6% to 6.5% of the sample.

Trimming accounts for 4 bases at V and 0 bases at J, while the number of junction bases matched to no gene is 18. From cysteine to phenylalanine, the CDR3 is 20 amino acids long. The sequence is cut down to CDR3 DNA, 60 bases in frame from base 1. Sequencing was done on a sample of PBMCs or T cells enriched from blood (not recorded which). The sequence was obtained from a man aged 35-49 years who had recovered from COVID-19. The sequence joins TRBV5-3 to TRBJ1-4, with 7 junctional bases fitting TRBD1. TRBV5-3 counts as an open reading frame of uncertain function. The nucleotides are TGTGCCAGAAGCCCAGCCACCTCACAGGGGCGAAGCGCAACTAATGAAAAACTGTTTTTT. It specifies CARSPATSQGRSATNEKLFF.